This is a list of T cell receptor beta chains from one sample in a study of T cells in Graves' hyperthyroidism and ophthalmopathy. TCRdb analysed the multiplex PCR reads with MiXCR anew, one entry per CDR3 protein. The sample consists of nearly 750,000 distinct CDR3 sequences, 30% to 40% of them appearing once. The sequenced sample consisted of blood. The receptors stem from a woman in her thirties or forties with Graves' hyperthyroidism. The conserved cysteine and the conserved F or W are not part of the CDR3 here. A D gene is named only where the DNA matches it firmly.

J	D	V	CDR3
TRBJ1-2	-	TRBV7-2	ASSLGIRGIVYGYT
TRBJ1-2	-	TRBV10-3	ASSPPSRNGYT
TRBJ2-5	TRBD2	TRBV7-2	ASSSDSDGRDQETQY
TRBJ2-2	-	TRBV7-9	ASSSGHLTGELF
TRBJ1-6	-	TRBV13	AGSVSSYNSPLH
TRBJ1-3	TRBD1	TRBV7-2	ASSSAGTASGNTIY
TRBJ2-5	TRBD1	TRBV19	ASSTTTGDETQY
TRBJ1-4	-	TRBV10-3	AISPVPGHEKLV
TRBJ1-6	TRBD1	TRBV4-3	ASSQKGQGNSPLH
TRBJ1-1	-	TRBV14	ASSQLDTEAF
TRBJ1-2	-	TRBV27	ASSRPGSYGYT
TRBJ1-5	-	TRBV19	ASTGGGGQEH
TRBJ2-7	TRBD1	TRBV5-1	ASSSPDRAVYEQY
TRBJ2-7	-	TRBV2	ASSFHQGHEQY
TRBJ2-2	-	TRBV7-2	ASSLKFSLETGELF
TRBJ2-7	-	TRBV10-3	AIGGVTYEQY
TRBJ1-2	TRBD1	TRBV6-6	ASRTGLVDRESNYGYT
TRBJ1-1	TRBD1	TRBV4-3	ASSHPDRDTEAF
TRBJ1-5	TRBD1	TRBV20-1	SASTGVGNQPQH
TRBJ1-4	-	TRBV7-2	ASSLGGVVEKLF
TRBJ2-2	TRBD2	TRBV2	ASSQDASGGLNTGELF
TRBJ1-2	TRBD1	TRBV7-2	ASSLEGAGGGCT
TRBJ2-2	TRBD1	TRBV7-2	ASSLVDRSGELF
TRBJ1-1	TRBD1	TRBV7-2	ASSHGTAGTTEAF
TRBJ2-2	-	TRBV11-1	ASTPTAGANVLTFGAGTGELF
TRBJ1-2	-	TRBV30	AWRVAGGDYGYT
TRBJ2-7	TRBD2	TRBV6-2/TRBV6-3	ATGGAYEQY
TRBJ1-1	TRBD1	TRBV5-4	ASSLDRGLGNTEAF
TRBJ1-4	-	TRBV10-3	ATSGVLNEKLF
TRBJ1-2	-	TRBV29-1	SVGRQPEGYGYT
TRBJ2-2	TRBD2	TRBV4-1	ASSRVIAGVNTGELF
TRBJ2-5	TRBD2	TRBV15	ATSRVSGISETQY
TRBJ1-1	-	TRBV10-3	ASTSRWGTYTEAF
TRBJ1-1	-	TRBV7-7	AGSLDSNTEAF
TRBJ2-2	TRBD2	TRBV6-2/TRBV6-3	ASRALPSGRDNSFTGELF
TRBJ2-7	-	TRBV5-1	ASSSVGYEQY
TRBJ1-6	-	TRBV12-3/TRBV12-4	ASSLAAGGDNSPLH
TRBJ1-1	-	TRBV10-2	ASSPPSGGTANTEAF
TRBJ2-7	-	TRBV13	ASSPDWTYEQY
TRBJ1-5	-	TRBV5-1	ASSLEGVGQPQH
TRBJ1-4	-	TRBV6-5	ASSYSAGEAEKLF
TRBJ1-6	-	TRBV10-3	AISDGDPENSPLH
TRBJ2-5	-	TRBV29-1	SGGGETQY
TRBJ1-4	-	TRBV28	ASSSPGRQLNEKLF
TRBJ1-5	-	TRBV20-1	SAEPGQPSQPQH
TRBJ2-7	-	TRBV6-5	ASSYSGLIYEQY
TRBJ2-5	-	TRBV6-5	ASSYSRGVGYETQY
TRBJ1-1	TRBD1	TRBV7-3	ASSLNLDRATEAF
TRBJ2-7	-	TRBV7-9	ASSLVRVSYEQY
TRBJ2-7	TRBD1	TRBV11-1	ASSLTGGEYEQY
TRBJ2-7	TRBD1	TRBV6-1	ASRGGPGQAYEQY
TRBJ1-5	-	TRBV7-2	ASSLYSQPQH
TRBJ2-7	TRBD2	TRBV6-6	ASSSPRTSGGVRSSYEQY
-	-	TRBV11-3	ASSLADEQF
TRBJ2-2	TRBD2	TRBV10-3	AISGPSGNTGELF
TRBJ1-2	-	TRBV29-1	SVPPGDGNYGYT
TRBJ1-4	-	TRBV12-3/TRBV12-4	ASSPVPDRVKLF
TRBJ1-1	-	TRBV12-3/TRBV12-4	ASSWGWGKKAF
TRBJ1-5	TRBD1	TRBV19	ASSPLLQGNNQPQH
TRBJ1-3	-	TRBV7-9	ASSLVGSHSGNTIY